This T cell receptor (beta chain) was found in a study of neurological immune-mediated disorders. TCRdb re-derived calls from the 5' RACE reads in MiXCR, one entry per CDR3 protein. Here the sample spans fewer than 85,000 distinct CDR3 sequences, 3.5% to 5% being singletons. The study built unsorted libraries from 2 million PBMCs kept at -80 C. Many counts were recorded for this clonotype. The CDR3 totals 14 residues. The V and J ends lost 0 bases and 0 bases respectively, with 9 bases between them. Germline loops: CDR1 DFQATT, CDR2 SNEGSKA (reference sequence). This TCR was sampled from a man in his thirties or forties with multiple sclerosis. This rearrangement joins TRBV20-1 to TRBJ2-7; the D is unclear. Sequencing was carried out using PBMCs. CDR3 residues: CSARDRFSSYEQYF. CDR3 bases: TGCAGTGCTAGAGACAGGTTCAGCTCCTACGAGCAGTACTTC.